The next 23 T cell receptor beta chains were all read from a single sample in a study of T cell responses to AZD1222 COVID-19 vaccine (dated by TCRdb to the early 2020s). Taken with the paper, the label for time point translates to: about 28 days (+/-7) after the second vaccine dose. Library creation used the immunoSEQ multiplex PCR assay. The table comes from immuneACCESS by way of TCRdb, which keeps in-frame sequences with V and J called. Part of the clones is missing from these tables; in studies checked, under half for an unresolved V gene and the rest for unknown reasons. This sample is represented by approximately 170,000 clones; 92% of them were singletons. Less than 1.3% of the sample belongs to the ten largest clones. The source was peripheral blood, collected 28 days after the second AZD1222 dose. Receptors originate from an adult who received the AZD1222 COVID-19 vaccine.

The V and J genes are TRBV2 and TRBJ1-2; D is perhaps TRBD1 (6 bases). This CDR3 spans 12 amino acids. Trimming stripped 4 bases from V and 4 bases from J, with 7 bases between. Per the germline V gene, CDR1 is SNHLY and CDR2 is FYNNEI. CDR3 sequence (DNA): TGTGCCAGCAGTGCACAGGGCTATGGCTACACCTTC. Translated, it gives CASSAQGYGYTF.

The chain recombines TRBV5-4 with TRBJ1-2; 9 positions agree with TRBD1. V lost 1 base, J lost 8 bases, and 6 bases stayed unmatched. The CDR3 spans 14 residues. Germline V gene data show CDR1 as SGHNT and CDR2 as YYREEE (reference sequence). The CDR3 spells CASSLIGTGYGYTF. CDR3 nucleotide sequence: TGTGCCAGCAGCTTGATTGGGACAGGGTACGGCTACACCTTC.

The chain joins TRBV11-2 to TRBJ1-3; D not resolved. V was shortened by 5 bases and J by 0 bases, with 17 bases between the two germline ends. Germline CDR1 SGHAT, CDR2 FQNNGV. This CDR3 has 17 residues. The CDR3 nucleotides read TGTGCCAGCAGCCCCCGCGGCGACCGATACTCTGGAAACACCATATATTTT. This encodes CASSPRGDRYSGNTIYF.

The rearrangement links TRBV6-5 to TRBJ1-1; no reliable D call. Trimming took off 2 bases at V and 1 base at J, with 11 bases between the two ends. This CDR3 contains 15 residues. CDR1 and CDR2 from the germline V gene are MNHEY and SVGAGI. CDR3 nucleotide sequence: TGTGCCAGCAGTTACCGGATCGCCCCGAACACTGAAGCTTTCTTT. It translates to CASSYRIAPNTEAFF.

This chain uses TRBV27 with TRBJ2-7; D call uncertain. V was pared by 3 bases and J by 4 bases, with 10 bases between. The CDR3 runs 13 residues. CDR1 and CDR2 from the germline V gene are MNHEY and SMNVEV (reference sequence). CDR3 region: CASSLDGPYEQYF. For the CDR3, the DNA is TGTGCCAGCAGTTTGGACGGACCGTACGAGCAGTACTTC.

The chain has TRBV2 and TRBJ2-3; 8 bases match TRBD2. Losses at the gene ends were 8 bases for V and 2 bases for J; bases not matched to a gene: 6. Germline V gene lookup returns CDR1 SNHLY and CDR2 FYNNEI. The CDR3 has 14 amino acids. This CDR3 reads CASGRGGPTDTQYF. CDR3 DNA: TGTGCCAGCGGCCGGGGGGGACCCACAGATACGCAGTATTTT.

The chain uses TRBV6-6 and TRBJ2-7, with D perhaps TRBD1 (5 bases). Trimming took off 6 bases at V and 2 bases at J, with 11 bases between the two ends. This CDR3 region has 13 residues. Germline V gene lookup returns CDR1 MNHNY and CDR2 SVGAGI (reference sequence). CDR3 in DNA: TGTGCCAGCAGCCCAGGGTATCCCTACGAGCAGTACTTC. It specifies CASSPGYPYEQYF.

The chain links TRBV6-2 or TRBV6-3 to TRBJ1-2; D remains unclear. This CDR3 spans 13 amino acids. Germline CDR1 and CDR2: MNHEY and SVGEGT. V lost 5 bases and J lost 7, with 14 bases in between. The CDR3 DNA sequence: TGTGCCAGCAGTCAAGTACGGGGATCTGGCTACACCTTC. It codes for CASSQVRGSGYTF.

This chain connects TRBV5-1 to TRBJ1-3, with D possibly matching TRBD1 (5 bases). Trimming shortened V by 1 base and J by 0 bases, and 8 bases separated the two germline ends. CDR1 and CDR2 from the germline V gene are SGHRS and YFSETQ. The CDR3 runs to 15 residues. CDR3 coding DNA: TGCGCCAGCAGCTTGCAGGGTTTCTCTGGAAACACCATATATTTT. Its protein product is CASSLQGFSGNTIYF.

The chain is built from TRBV5-5 and TRBJ1-1; D unclear. Per the germline V gene, CDR1 is SGHKS and CDR2 is YYEKEE (reference sequence). The CDR3 is made up of 14 amino acids. Between the trimmed V and J ends, which lost 1 base and 6 bases, there was a span of 13 bases. CDR3: CASSLYVAGPEAFF. In nucleotides, the CDR3 is TGTGCCAGCAGCTTGTATGTGGCAGGTCCTGAAGCTTTCTTT.

The V call is TRBV6-6, the J call TRBJ1-6, with TRBD1 as a possible D gene (5 bases). V was cut by 10 bases and J by 11 bases, with 15 bases left in between. Germline values: CDR1 MNHNY, CDR2 SVGAGI (reference sequence). The CDR3 length is 12 residues. The CDR3 DNA is TGTGCCACTTTCTCCTGGGGGGCACCCCTCCACTTT. This translates into CATFSWGAPLHF.

The gene calls are TRBV7-6 and TRBJ2-3; 11 bases map to TRBD2. From germline, CDR1 is SGHVS and CDR2 FNYEAQ. V was pared by 3 bases and J by 0 bases, with 11 bases of the junction left unmatched. The CDR3 runs 19 residues. The CDR3 protein is CASSFLAGSGGVSTDTQYF. CDR3 nucleotides: TGTGCCAGCAGCTTTCTGGCTGGTAGCGGGGGGGTAAGCACAGATACGCAGTATTTT. The whole variable domain, filled in from reference TRBV7-6 and TRBJ2-3, reads GAGVSQSPRYKVTKRGQDVALRCDPISGHVSLYWYRQALGQGPEFLTYFNYEAQQDKSGLPNDRFSAERPEGSISTLTIQRTEQRDSAMYRCASSFLAGSGGVSTDTQYFGPGTRLTVL.

This clone is a singleton in its sample. J is TRBJ1-2 and V is TRBV7-9; D uncertain. Trimming took off 5 bases at V and 3 bases at J, with 10 bases between the two ends. The CDR3 totals 13 residues. CDR1 and CDR2 (germline): SEHNR, FQNEAQ (reference sequence). The CDR3 nucleotides are TGTGCCAGCAGCAACCCCGACGACTATGGCTACACCTTC. Its protein product is CASSNPDDYGYTF.

The J gene is TRBJ1-1, the V gene TRBV4-1; TRBD1 matches at 7 bases. V shed 1 base, J shed 4 bases, and the junction held 3 bases outside the gene matches. The CDR3 spans 14 residues. CDR1 and CDR2 from the germline V gene are MGHRA and YSYEKL. For the CDR3, the DNA is TGCGCCAGCAGCCAAGCACAGGGGTCCACTGAAGCTTTCTTT. Its translation is CASSQAQGSTEAFF.

This clone was recorded a few times. The chain is built from TRBV9 and TRBJ2-7; possibly TRBD2 for D (6 bases). Germline CDR1 is SGDLS and CDR2 is YYNGEE. V dropped 4 bases and J dropped 8 bases, with 10 bases sitting between them. This CDR3 has 11 residues. DNA for the CDR3: TGTGCCAGCAGCTCGGGGGTACAGCAGTACTTC. It translates to CASSSGVQQYF.

The rearrangement uses TRBV3-1 (or the pseudogene TRBV3-2) and TRBJ1-1; D possibly corresponds to TRBD1 (5 bases). The CDR3 consists of 13 residues. Trimming removed 4 bases at V and 11 bases at J, with 17 bases between. From germline, CDR1 is LGHDT and CDR2 YNNKEL (reference sequence). The CDR3 is CASSRDSAREAFF. The CDR3 bases are TGTGCCAGCAGCCGCGACAGTGCCCGGGAGGCTTTCTTT.

The chain carries TRBV18 and TRBJ2-3; TRBD2 matches 8 bases. J was trimmed by 11 bases and V by 1 base; bases with no gene match: 11. This CDR3 contains 15 residues. Germline CDR1 is KGHSH and CDR2 is LQKENI. The CDR3 DNA sequence: TGTGCCAGCTCACCACGAGACGGGGACGGGAGGGAGCAGTATTTT. It codes for CASSPRDGDGREQYF.

The rearrangement uses TRBV10-3 and TRBJ2-7; D possibly matches TRBD1 or TRBD2 (5 bases each). The germline CDR1 and CDR2 sequences are ENHRY and SYGVKD. V lost 0 bases and J lost 0, with 12 bases in between. CDR3 length equals 16 residues. In nucleotides, the CDR3 is TGTGCCATCAGTGAGTCCGTGTGGGGGTTCTCCTACGAGCAGTACTTC. Amino acid sequence: CAISESVWGFSYEQYF.

The rearrangement joins TRBV6-6 to TRBJ1-5, with a weak D call TRBD1 (5 bases). V was pared by 3 bases and J by 5 bases, with 11 bases between. The germline V gene has CDR1 MNHNY and CDR2 SVGAGI (reference sequence). This CDR3 comprises 14 residues. This chain's CDR3 is CASSYGTRYQPQHF. The CDR3 DNA sequence: TGTGCCAGCAGTTATGGGACGCGGTATCAGCCCCAGCATTTT.

The V call is TRBV5-8, the J call TRBJ1-2, with D perhaps TRBD1 (5 bases). The CDR3 sequence is 15 residues long. Germline V gene sequence: CDR1 SGHTS, CDR2 YDEGEE. V dropped 0 bases and J dropped 6 bases, with 15 bases sitting between them. Here the CDR3 DNA reads TGTGCCAGCAGCTTGGAACAGGCTATAGGGGATGGCTACACCTTC. It specifies CASSLEQAIGDGYTF.

The chain recombines TRBV29-1 with TRBJ2-3, with D hard to call. Trimming cost V 4 bases and J 4 bases, with 15 bases left between them. Looked up from germline, CDR1 is SQVTM and CDR2 is ANQGSEA. The CDR3 covers 14 residues. Written as DNA, the CDR3 is TGCAGCGTTGGTGCAGGCCAGAGGTCAGATACGCAGTATTTT. Its translation is CSVGAGQRSDTQYF.

The CDR3 is CSASRQGSSYNSPLHF. DNA for the CDR3: TGCAGTGCTAGTCGACAGGGGAGCTCCTATAATTCACCCCTCCACTTT. The chain combines TRBV20-1 with TRBJ1-6; 8 bases align to TRBD1. Looked up from germline, CDR1 is DFQATT and CDR2 is SNEGSKA (reference sequence). The CDR3 consists of 16 residues. V dropped 3 bases and J dropped 0; count of bases not matched to a gene: 4.

V is TRBV12-5 and J is TRBJ1-2, with TRBD1 matching over 8 bases. Germline V CDR1 and CDR2: LGHNT, FRNRAP. J lost 8 bases, V lost 5 bases, and 10 bases had no gene match. This CDR3 contains 14 residues. The CDR3 DNA is TGTGCTAGTGGTCAAGGACAGGGACGAGGGGGCTACACCTTC. This sequence encodes CASGQGQGRGGYTF. Together with reference TRBV12-5 and TRBJ1-2, the CDR3 gives the full variable domain: DARVTQTPRHKVTEMGQEVTMRCQPILGHNTVFWYRQTMMQGLELLAYFRNRAPLDDSGMPKDRFSAEMPDATLATLKIQPSEPRDSAVYFCASGQGQGRGGYTFGSGTRLTVV.